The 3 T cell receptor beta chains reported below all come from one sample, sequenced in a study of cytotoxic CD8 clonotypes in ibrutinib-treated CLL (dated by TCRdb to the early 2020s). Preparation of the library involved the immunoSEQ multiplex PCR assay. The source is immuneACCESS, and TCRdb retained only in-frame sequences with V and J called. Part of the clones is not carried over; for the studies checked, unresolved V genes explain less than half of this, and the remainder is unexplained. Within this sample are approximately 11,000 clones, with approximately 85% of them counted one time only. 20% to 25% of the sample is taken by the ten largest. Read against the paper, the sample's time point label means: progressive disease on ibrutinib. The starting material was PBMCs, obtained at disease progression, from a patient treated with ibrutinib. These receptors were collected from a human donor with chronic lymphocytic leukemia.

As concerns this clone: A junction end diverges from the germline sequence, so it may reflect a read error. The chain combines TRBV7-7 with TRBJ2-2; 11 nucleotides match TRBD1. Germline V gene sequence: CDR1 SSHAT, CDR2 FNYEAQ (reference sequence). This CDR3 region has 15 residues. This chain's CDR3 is CASSQGQGESGELFF. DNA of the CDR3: TGTGCTAGCAGCCAGGGACAGGGGGAATCCGGGGAGCTGTTTTTT.

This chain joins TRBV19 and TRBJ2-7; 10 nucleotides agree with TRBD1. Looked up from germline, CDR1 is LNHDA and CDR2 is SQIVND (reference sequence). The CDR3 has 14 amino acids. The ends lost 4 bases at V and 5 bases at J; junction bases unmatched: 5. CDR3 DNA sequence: TGTGCCAGTAGTACTCGACAGGGGGCCCACGAGCAGTACTTC. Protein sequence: CASSTRQGAHEQYF. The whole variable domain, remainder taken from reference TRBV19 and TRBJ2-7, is DGGITQSPKYLFRKEGQNVTLSCEQNLNHDAMYWYRQDPGQGLRLIYYSQIVNDFQKGDIAEGYSVSREKKESFPLTVTSAQKNPTAFYLCASSTRQGAHEQYFGPGTRLTVT.

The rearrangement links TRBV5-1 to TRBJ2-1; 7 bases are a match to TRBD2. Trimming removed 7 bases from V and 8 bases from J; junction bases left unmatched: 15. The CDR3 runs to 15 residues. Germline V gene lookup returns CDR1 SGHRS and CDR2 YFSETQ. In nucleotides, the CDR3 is TGCGCCAGCGGGGAGGGAAGCGGCCAAGTCTATGAGCAGTTCTTC. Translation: CASGEGSGQVYEQFF. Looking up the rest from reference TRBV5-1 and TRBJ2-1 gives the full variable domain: KAGVTQTPRYLIKTRGQQVTLSCSPISGHRSVSWYQQTPGQGLQFLFEYFSETQRNKGNFPGRFSGRQFSNSRSEMNVSTLELGDSALYLCASGEGSGQVYEQFFGPGTRLTVL.